This record covers a single TCR beta chain. Antigen unknown. Expressed TCRB transcripts got sequenced, as all isolated RNA was reverse transcribed. Profiled with immunoSEQ multiplex PCR; TCRdb holds only in-frame clones, not every one. The sample lists 250,000 to 300,000 clones; approximately 8% were seen once. The data were taken from a study of beta chain features in type 1 diabetes. For the study at large: On cell yields, gender and age, patients and healthy donors were similar.

The study, taken as a whole, reports: In the patient group, naive, central memory and Treg TCRB repertoires seemed more alike than in the healthy donor group. Patients and controls would share equally any PCR tilt toward shorter templates. Across all four CD4+ subsets, people with type 1 diabetes showed modestly shorter TCRB CDR3s.

This receptor was identified in a woman between 18 and 29 years old in good health. The sample consisted of central memory CD4+ T cells from blood.

CDR3 in DNA: TGTGCCAGTAGTGTACAGGGGGCGGGATCTGGGGCCAACGTCCTGACTTTC. Amino acid sequence: CASSVQGAGSGANVLTF. This sequence joins TRBV19 and TRBJ2-6; 9 bases agree with TRBD1. This CDR3 has 17 amino acids. V trimming: 5 bases; J trimming: 1 base; junction bases outside the gene matches: 6. Germline V gene lookup returns CDR1 LNHDA and CDR2 SQIVND (reference sequence).